This T cell receptor beta chain was sequenced during a study of cytomegalovirus exposure and HLA in healthy donors. The CDR3 sequence is 14 residues long. Germline assignment: CDR1 SNHLY and CDR2 FYNNEI. V was clipped by 3 bases and J by 3 bases; unmatched bases: 4. 60 Vbeta and 13 Jbeta primers were used in PCR. Sequenced by immunoSEQ multiplex PCR; TCRdb stores in-frame clones only, minus some. The sample holds 150,000 to 200,000 clones; 80% to 85% are singletons and the top ten take roughly 0.99%. Material: PBMCs. The origin of this receptor is a woman between 40 and 50 years old in good health and CMV-seronegative. The rearrangement uses TRBV2 and TRBJ2-5; 7 positions match TRBD2. The CDR3 reads CASSEGGTKETQYF. Written as DNA, the CDR3 is TGTGCCAGCAGTGAGGGGGGGACGAAAGAGACCCAGTACTTC.